This TCR beta chain was documented in a study of CD8+CD57+ T cells in acquired aplastic anemia. Study-level background: Sorting CD4+ and CD8+ cells gave DNA averaging approximately 3 ug.

Study results and caveats: Patients and controls had CD8+ Simpson's diversity values that were not significantly distinct.

Using genomic DNA as the template, TCR beta VDJ and CDR3 profiling was carried out. TCRdb passed the reads through MiXCR, listing each CDR3 protein once. The sample has about 270,000 distinct CDR3 sequences; 50% to 70% are singletons. As for this clonotype: Its target is not known.

Per germline, CDR1 LNHDA and CDR2 SQIVND (reference sequence). There are 15 residues in the CDR3. Unmatched junction bases numbered 9, after V lost 8 bases and J lost 5 bases. The TCR comes from a human donor with severe aplastic anemia or a healthy control (not recorded which). The chain links TRBV19 to TRBJ2-1; 10 bases match TRBD2. The sequenced material came from sorted CD4+, CD8+, or CD8+CD57+ T cells (not recorded which) from PBMCs. The CDR3 bases are TGTGCCAGTTGGGCTAGCGGGAGTCGGAACAATGAGCAGTTCTTC. Translation gives CASWASGSRNNEQFF. The whole variable domain, filled in from reference TRBV19 and TRBJ2-1, reads DGGITQSPKYLFRKEGQNVTLSCEQNLNHDAMYWYRQDPGQGLRLIYYSQIVNDFQKGDIAEGYSVSREKKESFPLTVTSAQKNPTAFYLCASWASGSRNNEQFFGPGTRLTVL.